There are a few counts of the clone carrying this T cell receptor (beta chain). These data belong to a study of T cell changes during pregnancy in multiple sclerosis. There are 15 residues in the CDR3. The V segment lost 5 bases and the J segment 6 bases; nucleotides outside the gene matches: 11. The germline V gene encodes CDR1 SGHVS and CDR2 FQNEAQ. Produced via immunoSEQ multiplex PCR; TCRdb's table is partial and in-frame only. The data hold 130,000 or so clones, with around 93% observed a single time. The sequencing here drew on peripheral blood, taken before pregnancy. The chain is built from TRBV7-8 and TRBJ1-2; 8 positions agree with TRBD1. The source is a female donor with multiple sclerosis, enrolled in a pregnancy study. The CDR3 region has the DNA TGTGCCAGCAGCCCACGGACAGGGAAGATTGATGGCTACACCTTC. Its protein is CASSPRTGKIDGYTF.